A selection of T cell receptor beta chains follows, all from one sample in a study of long-term antiretroviral therapy in people with HIV. Method: immunoSEQ multiplex PCR; TCRdb's copy keeps in-frame clones and lacks some. The sample holds 30,000 to 35,000 clones, 65% to 85% seen once. This specimen consisted of unsorted PBMCs, obtained 3.1 years after starting antiretroviral therapy. The source is a woman aged 45-60 years with HIV. Both conserved end residues are part of each CDR3. Each record gives: V gene, J gene, D gene, CDR3 DNA, CDR3 protein. D genes are given only for firm matches.

v_call: TRBV18; j_call: TRBJ2-1; d_call: -; cdr3_nt: TGTGCCAGCTCACCAAAGCTCGGGGCCTACTCCTACAATGAGCAGTTCTTC; cdr3_aa: CASSPKLGAYSYNEQFF
v_call: TRBV9; j_call: TRBJ2-3; d_call: -; cdr3_nt: TGTGCCAGCAGCGTAGCTCTGGCAGGCGGCAAGGGCACAGATACGCAGTATTTT; cdr3_aa: CASSVALAGGKGTDTQYF
v_call: TRBV11-3; j_call: TRBJ2-1; d_call: TRBD1; cdr3_nt: TGTGCCAGCAGCACGGGACAGGGGGCAAAAGAGCAGTTCTTC; cdr3_aa: CASSTGQGAKEQFF
v_call: TRBV6-5; j_call: TRBJ2-3; d_call: TRBD1; cdr3_nt: TGTGCCAGCGCTAGGGGGCCCTCCACAGATACGCAGTATTTT; cdr3_aa: CASARGPSTDTQYF
v_call: TRBV7-8; j_call: TRBJ1-4; d_call: -; cdr3_nt: TGTGCCAGCAGCCCAGGGGATACTAATGAAAAACTGTTTTTT; cdr3_aa: CASSPGDTNEKLFF
v_call: TRBV5-1; j_call: TRBJ2-3; d_call: -; cdr3_nt: TGCGCCAGCAGCTTCGGCGCGACGGTGACAGATACGCAGTATTTT; cdr3_aa: CASSFGATVTDTQYF
v_call: TRBV10-2; j_call: TRBJ2-1; d_call: -; cdr3_nt: TGCGCCAGCAGTGGAAATGAGCAGTTCTTC; cdr3_aa: CASSGNEQFF
v_call: TRBV5-5; j_call: TRBJ2-7; d_call: -; cdr3_nt: TGTGCCAGCAGCTTCCAGAGCTACGAGCAGTACTTC; cdr3_aa: CASSFQSYEQYF
v_call: TRBV30; j_call: TRBJ2-5; d_call: TRBD2; cdr3_nt: TGTGCCTGGAGTGTACTCGGGGGGGAAACTAAACGGTCCCAAGAGACCCAGTACTTC; cdr3_aa: CAWSVLGGETKRSQETQYF
v_call: TRBV10-2; j_call: TRBJ1-2; d_call: TRBD1; cdr3_nt: TGCGCCAGCAGTGAGTCGAGGGACAGGGAACACACCTTC; cdr3_aa: CASSESRDREHTF
v_call: TRBV5-8; j_call: TRBJ2-5; d_call: TRBD2; cdr3_nt: TGTGCCAGCAGCTCCTTAGCGGGGGAGAAAGAGACCCAGTACTTC; cdr3_aa: CASSSLAGEKETQYF
v_call: TRBV21-1; j_call: TRBJ1-1; d_call: -; cdr3_nt: -; cdr3_aa: CASSKVGQGATEAFF
v_call: TRBV2; j_call: TRBJ1-2; d_call: -; cdr3_nt: TGTGCCAGCACAGGGACGTTGGGAGGCTACACCTTC; cdr3_aa: CASTGTLGGYTF
v_call: TRBV18; j_call: TRBJ1-1; d_call: -; cdr3_nt: TGTGCCAGCTCACCAGGGGGGCAGGATGAAGCTTTCTTT; cdr3_aa: CASSPGGQDEAFF
v_call: TRBV5-4; j_call: TRBJ1-2; d_call: TRBD1; cdr3_nt: TGTGCCAGCAGCTTGGAGGGGGCGGGGGGCTACACCTTC; cdr3_aa: CASSLEGAGGYTF
v_call: TRBV7-2; j_call: TRBJ2-1; d_call: TRBD2; cdr3_nt: TGTGCCAGCAGCCGACTAGCGGGGAGGGATGAGCAGTTCTTC; cdr3_aa: CASSRLAGRDEQFF
v_call: TRBV7-9; j_call: TRBJ2-2; d_call: -; cdr3_nt: TGTGCCAGCAGCTTCAGTAACACCGGGGAGCTGTTTTTT; cdr3_aa: CASSFSNTGELFF
v_call: TRBV5-6; j_call: TRBJ2-3; d_call: TRBD1; cdr3_nt: TGTGCCAGCAGCTTGGGCACAGGGGCTAGCACAGATACGCAGTATTTT; cdr3_aa: CASSLGTGASTDTQYF